This T cell receptor (beta chain) was identified in a study of T cell changes during pregnancy in multiple sclerosis. The CDR3 covers 13 residues. Trimming took 0 bases from V and 5 from J, leaving 9 bases between them. Germline V CDR1 and CDR2: SGHRS, YFSETQ. Some clones are missing from TCRdb's copy, which holds only in-frame ones; the method was immunoSEQ multiplex PCR. The sample records 60,000 to 85,000 clones, about 90% being singletons. The clonotype was recovered from a female donor with multiple sclerosis, enrolled in a pregnancy study. The specimen was peripheral blood, collected in the first trimester of pregnancy. The chain combines TRBV5-1 with TRBJ2-7; D is undetermined. The CDR3 region is CASSLAVFDEQYF. CDR3 nucleotides: TGCGCCAGCAGCTTGGCGGTATTCGACGAGCAGTACTTC. Full variable domain (remainder filled in from reference TRBV5-1 and TRBJ2-7): KAGVTQTPRYLIKTRGQQVTLSCSPISGHRSVSWYQQTPGQGLQFLFEYFSETQRNKGNFPGRFSGRQFSNSRSEMNVSTLELGDSALYLCASSLAVFDEQYFGPGTRLTVT.